These 21 T cell receptor beta chains came from one sample sequenced in a study of shared clonotypes between healthy human individuals. The naive CD8 subset, CD45RO-negative cells positively selected for CCR7, excluded terminally differentiated effector memory CD45RA+ cells. Clones were sequenced by immunoSEQ multiplex PCR, and TCRdb holds only the in-frame ones, with some missing. The sample has about 1,900,000 clones, approximately 94% seen once. The sample consisted of naive CD8+ T cells sorted from blood. The receptor source for this set is a young man in good health.

CDR3 in DNA: TGCGCCAGCAGCCGAGTAGGGGCGGAAAATGAGCAGTTCTTC. Translating it yields CASSRVGAENEQFF. V gene TRBV5-1 combines with J gene TRBJ2-1, with D maybe TRBD1 (5 bases). The CDR3 contains 14 residues. CDR1 is SGHRS, CDR2 YFSETQ, per germline. The germline V and J ends were trimmed by 4 bases and 7 bases, with 15 bases remaining between them. Filled out from reference TRBV5-1 and TRBJ2-1, the complete variable domain reads KAGVTQTPRYLIKTRGQQVTLSCSPISGHRSVSWYQQTPGQGLQFLFEYFSETQRNKGNFPGRFSGRQFSNSRSEMNVSTLELGDSALYLCASSRVGAENEQFFGPGTRLTVL.

This clone was observed once. The chain carries TRBV9 and TRBJ2-2; 7 bases are a match to TRBD1. J lost 5 bases, V lost 4 bases, and 8 bases had no gene match. CDR3 size: 15 residues. Germline CDR1 reads SGDLS; CDR2 reads YYNGEE. CDR3 in amino acids: CASSPQTGSTGELFF. DNA of the CDR3: TGTGCCAGCAGCCCCCAGACAGGGTCAACCGGGGAGCTGTTTTTT.

This clone was found once. The chain recombines TRBV27 with TRBJ1-5; 8 bases map to TRBD1. Germline CDR1 reads MNHEY; CDR2 reads SMNVEV (reference sequence). The CDR3 consists of 14 residues. The V segment lost 5 bases and the J segment 4 bases; nucleotides outside the gene matches: 4. CDR3 in DNA: TGTGCCAGCAGTCGACAGGGGCGGAATCAGCCCCAGCATTTT. The encoded protein is CASSRQGRNQPQHF.

The chain links TRBV27 to TRBJ1-5; no definite D call. V lost 1 base to trimming and J lost 7 bases, with 17 bases between them. Germline CDR1 is MNHEY and CDR2 is SMNVEV (reference sequence). This CDR3 has 16 amino acids. Written as DNA, the CDR3 is TGTGCCAGCAGTTTATACCCCGACATCGCGGACCAGCCCCAGCATTTT. Residues: CASSLYPDIADQPQHF.

The rearrangement uses TRBV6-5 and TRBJ2-7; weak D call: TRBD2 (6 bases). The germline V and J ends were trimmed by 0 bases and 2 bases, with 11 bases remaining between them. This CDR3 is built from 15 residues. The germline V gene has CDR1 MNHEY and CDR2 SVGAGI. CDR3 DNA sequence: TGTGCCAGCAGTTACTCGGGGACTGATACCTACGAGCAGTACTTC. Translation: CASSYSGTDTYEQYF.

The rearrangement links TRBV4-3 to TRBJ1-4; D is perhaps TRBD1 (5 bases). The V end lost 1 base, the J end lost 0 bases, and 12 bases lay between the germline ends. Germline V gene sequence: CDR1 LGHNA, CDR2 YSLEER. The CDR3 spans 17 residues. The DNA of the CDR3 is TGCGCCAGCAGCCAAGGGACCGGGGGTGCAACTAATGAAAAACTGTTTTTT. It codes for CASSQGTGGATNEKLFF.

This chain joins TRBV27 and TRBJ2-7; 9 bases map to TRBD1. This CDR3 has 16 residues. V lost 5 bases to trimming and J lost 5 bases; unmatched junction nucleotides: 13. Germline V lookup: CDR1 MNHEY, CDR2 SMNVEV (reference sequence). The CDR3 loop reads CASSPMTGGRHDEQYF. The CDR3 DNA reads as TGTGCCAGCAGTCCGATGACAGGGGGGCGTCACGACGAGCAGTACTTC.

This rearrangement joins TRBV9 to TRBJ2-3, with D hard to call. V lost 2 bases and J 0 bases, leaving 10 bases between the germline ends. CDR1 and CDR2 (germline): SGDLS, YYNGEE. The CDR3 totals 15 residues. CDR3 in DNA: TGTGCCAGCAGCGTGGATGACATAAGCACAGATACGCAGTATTTT. Its translation: CASSVDDISTDTQYF.

The chain recombines TRBV28 with TRBJ2-2; D not resolved. Germline CDR1 and CDR2: MDHEN and SYDVKM. Deletions cut 5 bases from V and 5 bases from J, with 6 bases between. The CDR3 has 12 residues. CDR3 DNA: TGTGCCAGCAGTGTTAGGACCGGGGAGCTGTTTTTT. Protein: CASSVRTGELFF.

This chain links TRBV10-3 with TRBJ1-1; 7 nucleotides line up with TRBD1. This CDR3 comprises 16 residues. The germline V gene has CDR1 ENHRY and CDR2 SYGVKD. After removal of 3 bases from V and 2 bases from J, the junction contained 9 bases not matched to a gene. CDR3 loop: CAISEIPGQQNTEAFF. The DNA of the CDR3 is TGTGCCATCAGTGAAATACCGGGACAGCAAAACACTGAAGCTTTCTTT.

This chain uses TRBV7-6 with TRBJ2-1; the D gene is possibly TRBD2 (5 bases). V lost 1 base and J 6 bases, leaving 13 bases between the germline ends. This CDR3 spans 15 amino acids. Germline CDR1 reads SGHVS; CDR2 reads FNYEAQ. The chain's CDR3 is CASSLVYGEPNEQFF. In DNA form, the CDR3 reads TGTGCCAGCAGCTTAGTTTACGGGGAGCCCAATGAGCAGTTCTTC.

In regard to this clone: Other DNA sequences from this sample encode an identical CDR3 as well. The rearrangement links TRBV27 to TRBJ1-1; 8 nucleotides line up with TRBD1. J lost 2 bases, V lost 3 bases, and 5 bases had no gene match. Germline V gene sequence: CDR1 MNHEY, CDR2 SMNVEV (reference sequence). This CDR3 has 15 amino acids. CDR3 loop: CASSLVGTGNTEAFF. CDR3 sequence (DNA): TGTGCCAGCAGTTTGGTCGGGACAGGCAACACTGAAGCTTTCTTT.

The CDR3 DNA sequence: TGTGCCAGCAGCCTCTCACAGGGGGCGCAATACGAGCAGTACTTC. Its translation is CASSLSQGAQYEQYF. The chain combines TRBV7-9 with TRBJ2-7; 9 bases align to TRBD1. V was clipped by 5 bases and J by 4 bases; unmatched bases: 9. The CDR3 covers 15 residues. Germline loops: CDR1 SEHNR, CDR2 FQNEAQ (reference sequence).

About this clone itself: Other DNA sequences in the same sample also yield this CDR3. The chain has TRBV9 and TRBJ2-3; the D is unclear. CDR1 and CDR2 from the germline V gene are SGDLS and YYNGEE. Between the trimmed V and J ends, which lost 0 bases and 3 bases, there was a span of 8 bases. The CDR3 covers 14 residues. The CDR3, as DNA: TGTGCCAGCAGCGTAGGAGGCGATACAGATACGCAGTATTTT. Amino acids: CASSVGGDTDTQYF.

The chain carries TRBV27 and TRBJ2-7; D may match TRBD1 or TRBD2 (5 bases each). Between the trimmed V and J ends, which lost 6 bases and 0 bases, there was a span of 12 bases. The CDR3 consists of 14 residues. In germline, CDR1 is MNHEY, CDR2 SMNVEV (reference sequence). The CDR3 DNA reads TGTGCCAGCAGGATCACGGGGACCTCCTACGAGCAGTACTTC. This codes for CASRITGTSYEQYF.

This chain joins TRBV13 and TRBJ1-6, with 10 nucleotides matching TRBD1. Looked up from germline, CDR1 is PRHDT and CDR2 is FYEKMQ (reference sequence). V lost 5 bases to trimming and J lost 7 bases; unmatched junction nucleotides: 2. The CDR3 is made up of 14 amino acids. The CDR3 loop is CASSLGQGNSPLHF. The CDR3 bases are TGTGCCAGCAGCCTGGGACAGGGGAATTCACCCCTCCACTTT.

A single count supports this clone. The genes are TRBV4-1 and TRBJ2-3; D gene uncertain. This CDR3 contains 16 residues. The germline V gene has CDR1 MGHRA and CDR2 YSYEKL. V was clipped by 0 bases and J by 2 bases, with 12 bases between them. For the CDR3, the DNA is TGCGCCAGCAGCCAAGAGGGAACGGGTTTCACAGATACGCAGTATTTT. Its translation is CASSQEGTGFTDTQYF.

This chain uses TRBV5-6 with TRBJ2-7; D gene unclear. The length of the CDR3 is 14 residues. Trimming took 0 bases from V and 0 from J, leaving 7 bases between them. CDR1 and CDR2 (germline): SGHDT, YYEEEE. CDR3 in amino acids: CASSLEVYSYEQYF. In nucleotides, the CDR3 is TGTGCCAGCAGCTTGGAAGTCTACTCCTACGAGCAGTACTTC.

The chain couples TRBV5-1 to TRBJ1-2, with 7 nucleotides matching TRBD1. The J segment lost 6 bases and the V segment lost 3 bases, leaving 11 bases of the junction unmatched. Germline assignment: CDR1 SGHRS and CDR2 YFSETQ. The CDR3 spans 15 residues. The CDR3 here is CASSSEGNRGDGYTF. The CDR3 region has the DNA TGCGCCAGCAGCTCGGAGGGAAACAGGGGAGATGGCTACACCTTC.

This clone was counted between two and nine times. The chain is built from TRBV7-6 and TRBJ1-6, with TRBD1 matching 9 bases. CDR1 is SGHVS, CDR2 FNYEAQ, per germline. CDR3 length: 13 amino acids. V shed 5 bases, J shed 9 bases, and the junction held 2 bases outside the gene matches. The CDR3 loop is CASSQDRGSPLHF. For the CDR3, the DNA is TGTGCCAGCAGCCAGGACAGGGGTTCACCCCTCCACTTT.

This chain joins TRBV5-8 and TRBJ2-2, with TRBD2 matching 7 bases. The CDR3 covers 15 residues. Germline V gene sequence: CDR1 SGHTS, CDR2 YDEGEE. V lost 2 bases, J lost 5 bases, and 6 bases stayed unmatched. DNA of the CDR3: TGTGCCAGCAGCTTAGAGACTAGCCAGACCGGGGAGCTGTTTTTT. This encodes CASSLETSQTGELFF.